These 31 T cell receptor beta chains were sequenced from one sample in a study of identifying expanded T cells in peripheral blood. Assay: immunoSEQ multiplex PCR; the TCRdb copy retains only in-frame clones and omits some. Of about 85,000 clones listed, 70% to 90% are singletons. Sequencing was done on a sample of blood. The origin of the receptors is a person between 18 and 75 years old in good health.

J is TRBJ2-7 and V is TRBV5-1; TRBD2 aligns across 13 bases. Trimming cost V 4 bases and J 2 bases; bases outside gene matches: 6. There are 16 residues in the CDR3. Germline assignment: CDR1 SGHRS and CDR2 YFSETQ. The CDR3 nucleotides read TGCGCCAGCAGCGAAAGAACTAGCGGGGGGGCCTACGAGCAGTACTTC. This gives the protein CASSERTSGGAYEQYF.

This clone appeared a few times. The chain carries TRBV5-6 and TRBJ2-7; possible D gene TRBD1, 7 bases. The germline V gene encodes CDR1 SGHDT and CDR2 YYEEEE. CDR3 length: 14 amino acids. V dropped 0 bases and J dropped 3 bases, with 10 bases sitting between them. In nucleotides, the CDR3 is TGTGCCAGCAGCTTGGGACAGGGAGGCTACGAGCAGTACTTC. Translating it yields CASSLGQGGYEQYF.

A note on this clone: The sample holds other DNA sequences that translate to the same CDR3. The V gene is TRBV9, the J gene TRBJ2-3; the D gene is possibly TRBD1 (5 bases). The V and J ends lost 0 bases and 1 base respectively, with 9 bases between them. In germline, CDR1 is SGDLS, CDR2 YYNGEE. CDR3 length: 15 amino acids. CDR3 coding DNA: TGTGCCAGCAGCGTAGTAGGGGATGGCACAGATACGCAGTATTTT. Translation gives CASSVVGDGTDTQYF. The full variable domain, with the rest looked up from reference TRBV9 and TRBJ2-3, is DSGVTQTPKHLITATGQRVTLRCSPRSGDLSVYWYQQSLDQGLQFLIQYYNGEERAKGNILERFSAQQFPDLHSELNLSSLELGDSALYFCASSVVGDGTDTQYFGPGTRLTVL.

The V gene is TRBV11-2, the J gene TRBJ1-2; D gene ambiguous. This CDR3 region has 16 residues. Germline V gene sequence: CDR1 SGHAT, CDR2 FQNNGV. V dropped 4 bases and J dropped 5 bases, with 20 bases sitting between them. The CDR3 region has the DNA TGTGCCAGCAGCTCGATCGCTCATGGTATATTTTATGGCTACACCTTC. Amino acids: CASSSIAHGIFYGYTF. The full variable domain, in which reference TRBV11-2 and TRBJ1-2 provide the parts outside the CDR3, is EAGVAQSPRYKIIEKRQSVAFWCNPISGHATLYWYQQILGQGPKLLIQFQNNGVVDDSQLPKDRFSAERLKGVDSTLKIQPAKLEDSAVYLCASSSIAHGIFYGYTFGSGTRLTVV.

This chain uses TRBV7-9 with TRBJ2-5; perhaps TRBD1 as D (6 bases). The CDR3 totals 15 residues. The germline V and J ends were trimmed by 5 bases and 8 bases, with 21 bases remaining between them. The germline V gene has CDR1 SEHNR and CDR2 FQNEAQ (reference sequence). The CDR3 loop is CASSTEGVGSDTQYF. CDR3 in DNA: TGTGCCAGCAGCACCGAGGGGGTAGGGTCCGATACCCAGTACTTC.

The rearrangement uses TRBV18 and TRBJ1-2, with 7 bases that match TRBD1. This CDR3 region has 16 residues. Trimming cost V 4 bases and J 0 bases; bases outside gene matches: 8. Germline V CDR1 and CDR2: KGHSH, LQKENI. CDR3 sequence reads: CASSRDRVQANYGYTF. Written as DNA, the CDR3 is TGTGCCAGCTCACGCGACAGGGTCCAAGCTAACTATGGCTACACCTTC.

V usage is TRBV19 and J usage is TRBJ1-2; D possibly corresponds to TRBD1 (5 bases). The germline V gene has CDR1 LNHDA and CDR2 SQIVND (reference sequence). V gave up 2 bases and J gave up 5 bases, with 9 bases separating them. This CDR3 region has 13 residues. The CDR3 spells CASSIRGPYGYTF. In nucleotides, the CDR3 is TGTGCCAGTAGTATAAGGGGCCCTTATGGCTACACCTTC.

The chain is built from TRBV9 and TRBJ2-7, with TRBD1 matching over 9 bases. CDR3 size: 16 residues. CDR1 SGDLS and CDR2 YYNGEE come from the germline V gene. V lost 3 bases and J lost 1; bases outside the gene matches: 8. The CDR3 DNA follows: TGTGCCAGCAGCGCGGGACAGGGTCATCCTTCCTACGAGCAGTACTTC. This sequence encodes CASSAGQGHPSYEQYF. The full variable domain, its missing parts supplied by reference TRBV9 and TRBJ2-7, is DSGVTQTPKHLITATGQRVTLRCSPRSGDLSVYWYQQSLDQGLQFLIQYYNGEERAKGNILERFSAQQFPDLHSELNLSSLELGDSALYFCASSAGQGHPSYEQYFGPGTRLTVT.

CDR3 DNA sequence: TGTGCCAGTAGTAAGGGACTCTTTAGCAATCAGCCCCAGCATTTT. Residues: CASSKGLFSNQPQHF. The J gene is TRBJ1-5, the V gene TRBV19; tentatively, D is TRBD1 (5 bases). Trimming left V 4 bases short and J 0 bases short, with 10 bases between. The CDR3 contains 15 residues. Germline V gene data show CDR1 as LNHDA and CDR2 as SQIVND (reference sequence).

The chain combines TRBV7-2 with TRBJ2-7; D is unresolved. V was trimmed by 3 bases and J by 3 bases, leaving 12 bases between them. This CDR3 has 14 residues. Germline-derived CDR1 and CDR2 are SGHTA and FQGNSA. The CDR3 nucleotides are TGTGCCAGCAGCTTTAGTCGAACACTCTACGAGCAGTACTTC. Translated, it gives CASSFSRTLYEQYF.

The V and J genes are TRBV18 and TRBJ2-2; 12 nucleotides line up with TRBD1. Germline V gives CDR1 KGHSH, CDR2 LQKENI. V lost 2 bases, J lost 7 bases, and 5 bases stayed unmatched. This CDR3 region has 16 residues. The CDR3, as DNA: TGTGCCAGCTCACCAGCGGGACAGGGGGCCGACGGGGAGCTGTTTTTT. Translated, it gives CASSPAGQGADGELFF.

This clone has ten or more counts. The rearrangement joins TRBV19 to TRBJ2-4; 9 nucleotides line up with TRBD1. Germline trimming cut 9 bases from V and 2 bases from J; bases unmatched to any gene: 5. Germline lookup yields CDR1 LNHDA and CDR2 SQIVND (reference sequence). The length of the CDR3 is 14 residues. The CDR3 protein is CASGTGFSKNIQYF. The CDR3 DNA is TGTGCCAGCGGGACAGGGTTTTCCAAAAACATTCAGTACTTC.

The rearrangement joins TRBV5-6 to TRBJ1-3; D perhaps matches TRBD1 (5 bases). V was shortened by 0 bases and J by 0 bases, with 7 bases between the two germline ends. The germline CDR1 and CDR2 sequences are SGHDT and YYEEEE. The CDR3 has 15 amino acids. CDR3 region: CASSLGQTSGNTIYF. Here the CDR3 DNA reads TGTGCCAGCAGCTTGGGACAGACCTCTGGAAACACCATATATTTT.

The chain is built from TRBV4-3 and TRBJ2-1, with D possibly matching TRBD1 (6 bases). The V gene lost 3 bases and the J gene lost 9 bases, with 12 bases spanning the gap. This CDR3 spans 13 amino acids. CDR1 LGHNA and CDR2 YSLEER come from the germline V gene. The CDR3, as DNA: TGCGCCAGCAGCCAGGACCAGGGGAGTGAGCAGTTCTTC. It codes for CASSQDQGSEQFF.

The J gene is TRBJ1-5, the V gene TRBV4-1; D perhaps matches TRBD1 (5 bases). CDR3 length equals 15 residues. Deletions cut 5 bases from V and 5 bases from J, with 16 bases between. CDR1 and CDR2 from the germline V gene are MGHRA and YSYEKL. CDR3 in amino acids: CASSFRIGGDQPQHF. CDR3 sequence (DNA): TGCGCCAGCAGCTTCCGGATCGGGGGAGATCAGCCCCAGCATTTT.

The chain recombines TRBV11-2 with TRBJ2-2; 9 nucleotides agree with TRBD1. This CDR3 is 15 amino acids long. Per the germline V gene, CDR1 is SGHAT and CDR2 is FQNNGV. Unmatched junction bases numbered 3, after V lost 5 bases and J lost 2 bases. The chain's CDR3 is CASSNRGPNTGELFF. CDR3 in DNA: TGTGCCAGCAGCAACAGGGGGCCCAACACCGGGGAGCTGTTTTTT.

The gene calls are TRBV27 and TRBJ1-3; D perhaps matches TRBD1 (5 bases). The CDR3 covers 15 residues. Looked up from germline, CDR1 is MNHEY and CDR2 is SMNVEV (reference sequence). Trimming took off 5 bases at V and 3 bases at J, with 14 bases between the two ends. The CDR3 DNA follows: TGTGCCAGCAGTCCGCGGGGCCAGGGTGGAAACACCATATATTTT. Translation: CASSPRGQGGNTIYF.

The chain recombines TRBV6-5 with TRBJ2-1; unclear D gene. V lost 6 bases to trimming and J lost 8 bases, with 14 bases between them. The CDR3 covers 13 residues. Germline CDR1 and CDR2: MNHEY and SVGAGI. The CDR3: CASSYARFYEQFF. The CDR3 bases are TGTGCCAGCAGCTACGCTAGGTTCTATGAGCAGTTCTTC.

CDR3 amino acids: CASSQVRSPSGVWDTQYF. DNA of the CDR3: TGTGCCAGCAGCCAGGTTCGGAGCCCTAGCGGGGTTTGGGACACGCAGTATTTT. The J gene is TRBJ2-3, the V gene TRBV5-5; TRBD2 aligns across 9 bases. CDR3 length: 18 amino acids. Losses at the gene ends were 4 bases for V and 9 bases for J; bases not matched to a gene: 21. The germline gives CDR1 SGHKS, CDR2 YYEKEE (reference sequence).

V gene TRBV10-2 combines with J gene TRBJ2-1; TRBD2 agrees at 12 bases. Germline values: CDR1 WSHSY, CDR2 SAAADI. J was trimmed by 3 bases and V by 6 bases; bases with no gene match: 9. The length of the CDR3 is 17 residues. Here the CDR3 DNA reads TGCGCCAGCAGACTAGCGGGGGGATTCGGAGTCTACAATGAGCAGTTCTTC. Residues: CASRLAGGFGVYNEQFF.

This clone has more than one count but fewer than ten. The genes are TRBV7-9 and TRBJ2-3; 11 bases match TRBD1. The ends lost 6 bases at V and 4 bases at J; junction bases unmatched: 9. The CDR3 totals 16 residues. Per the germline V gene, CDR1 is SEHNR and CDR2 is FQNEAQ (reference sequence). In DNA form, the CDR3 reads TGTGCCAGCAGTCTACCCAGGACAGGGGGCGCAGATACGCAGTATTTT. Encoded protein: CASSLPRTGGADTQYF.

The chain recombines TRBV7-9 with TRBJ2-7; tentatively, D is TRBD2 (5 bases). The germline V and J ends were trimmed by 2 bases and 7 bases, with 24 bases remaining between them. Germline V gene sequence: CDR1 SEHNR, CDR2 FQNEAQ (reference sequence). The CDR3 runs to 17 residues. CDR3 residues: CASSLSGPWREEDEQYF. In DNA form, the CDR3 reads TGTGCCAGCAGCTTAAGTGGCCCGTGGAGAGAGGAGGATGAGCAGTACTTC.

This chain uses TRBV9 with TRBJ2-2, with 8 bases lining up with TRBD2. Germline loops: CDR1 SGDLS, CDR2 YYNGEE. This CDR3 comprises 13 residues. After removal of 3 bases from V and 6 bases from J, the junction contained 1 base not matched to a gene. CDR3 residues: CASSAGGAGELFF. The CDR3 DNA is TGTGCCAGCAGCGCCGGGGGGGCCGGGGAGCTGTTTTTT.

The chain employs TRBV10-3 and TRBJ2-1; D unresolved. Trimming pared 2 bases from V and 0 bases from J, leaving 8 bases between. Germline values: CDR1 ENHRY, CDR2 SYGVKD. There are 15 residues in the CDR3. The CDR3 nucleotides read TGTGCCATCAGTGAGGACGAGAGCTCCTACAATGAGCAGTTCTTC. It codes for CAISEDESSYNEQFF.

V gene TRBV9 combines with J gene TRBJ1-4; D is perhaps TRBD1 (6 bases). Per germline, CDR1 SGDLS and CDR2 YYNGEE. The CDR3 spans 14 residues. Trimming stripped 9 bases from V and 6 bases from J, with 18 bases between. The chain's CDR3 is CATRRGQGHEKLFF. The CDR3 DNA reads TGTGCCACTCGCAGGGGTCAGGGTCATGAAAAACTGTTTTTT.

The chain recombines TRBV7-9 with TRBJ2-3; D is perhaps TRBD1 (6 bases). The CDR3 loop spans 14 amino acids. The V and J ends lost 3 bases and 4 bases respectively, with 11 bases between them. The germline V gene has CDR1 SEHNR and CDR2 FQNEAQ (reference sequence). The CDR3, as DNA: TGTGCCAGCAGCTTTTCACAGGGTTCAGATACGCAGTATTTT. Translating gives CASSFSQGSDTQYF.

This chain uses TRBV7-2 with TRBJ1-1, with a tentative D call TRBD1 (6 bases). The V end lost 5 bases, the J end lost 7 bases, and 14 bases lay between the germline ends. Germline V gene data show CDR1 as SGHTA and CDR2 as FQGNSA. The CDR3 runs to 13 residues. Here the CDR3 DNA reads TGTGCCAGCAGCCCCCGGACAGTCGGTGAAGCTTTCTTT. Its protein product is CASSPRTVGEAFF.

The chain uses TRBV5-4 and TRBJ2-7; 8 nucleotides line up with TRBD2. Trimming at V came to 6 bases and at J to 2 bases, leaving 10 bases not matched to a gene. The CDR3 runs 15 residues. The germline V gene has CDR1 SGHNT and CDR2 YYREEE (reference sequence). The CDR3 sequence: CASTAGGSRAYEQYF. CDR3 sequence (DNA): TGTGCCAGCACCGCGGGAGGATCCAGGGCCTACGAGCAGTACTTC. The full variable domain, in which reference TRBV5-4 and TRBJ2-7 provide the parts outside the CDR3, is ETGVTQSPTHLIKTRGQQVTLRCSSQSGHNTVSWYQQALGQGPQFIFQYYREEENGRGNFPPRFSGLQFPNYSSELNVNALELDDSALYLCASTAGGSRAYEQYFGPGTRLTVT.

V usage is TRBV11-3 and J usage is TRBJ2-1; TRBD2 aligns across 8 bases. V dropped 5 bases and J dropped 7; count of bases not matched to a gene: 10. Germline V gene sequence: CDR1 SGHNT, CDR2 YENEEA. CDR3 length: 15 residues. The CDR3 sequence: CASSKHSGAQNEQFF. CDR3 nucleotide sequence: TGTGCCAGCAGCAAACATAGCGGGGCCCAGAATGAGCAGTTCTTC.

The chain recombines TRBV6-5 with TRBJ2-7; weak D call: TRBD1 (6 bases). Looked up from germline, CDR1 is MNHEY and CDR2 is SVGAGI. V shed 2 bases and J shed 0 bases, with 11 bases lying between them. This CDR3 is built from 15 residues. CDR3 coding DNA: TGTGCCAGCAGTTACCTAACAGGGACCTCCTACGAGCAGTACTTC. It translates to CASSYLTGTSYEQYF.

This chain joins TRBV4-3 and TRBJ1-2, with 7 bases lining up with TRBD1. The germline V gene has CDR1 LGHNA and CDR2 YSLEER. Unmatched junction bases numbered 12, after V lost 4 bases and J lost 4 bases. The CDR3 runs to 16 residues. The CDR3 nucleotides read TGCGCCAGCAGCCCAGCCACAGGGGAGGGCCTCTATGGCTACACCTTC. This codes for CASSPATGEGLYGYTF.